This T cell receptor (beta chain) derives from a study of beta chain features in type 1 diabetes. Expressed TCRB transcripts were sequenced, since all the RNA that had been isolated was reverse transcribed. Assay used: immunoSEQ multiplex PCR; TCRdb lists only in-frame clones, some missing. The sample includes more than 550,000 clones, over 11% of them seen just once. The CDR3 extends over 14 amino acids. Trimming removed 5 bases at V and 2 bases at J, with 16 bases between. Germline CDR1 GTSNPN, CDR2 SVGIG (reference sequence). As for this clone: The target antigen is unknown.

Broader study findings: Type 1 diabetes patients had fewer VDJ junction insertions and more deletions. Among patients with Type 1 diabetes, TCRB CDR3s were moderately but significantly shorter in every one of the four CD4+ subsets. In comparison with healthy donors, patients had naive, central memory and Treg TCRB repertoires that appeared more similar.

Sorted populations all exceeded 98% purity. This TCR was recovered from a man between 18 and 35 years old with type 1 diabetes. Sequencing was performed on naive CD4+ T cells from blood. J is TRBJ2-7 and V is TRBV30; tentatively, D is TRBD1 (5 bases). The CDR3: CAWGKDTGPYEQYF. DNA of the CDR3: TGTGCCTGGGGCAAAGACACAGGACCCTACGAGCAGTACTTC.